This TCR beta chain appears in the sequencing data of a study of T cell repertoires in cytomegalovirus infection. Study at large: Public TCR beta signatures provided an indication of both CMV infection and a matching HLA type.

Note on this clonotype: The antigen is undetermined.

TCRdb independently ran MiXCR on the reads; one entry per CDR3 protein. Of 800,000 to 950,000 distinct CDR3 sequences in the sample, around a third were seen once. This TCR was recovered from a human donor in good health (CMV status not recorded). Some clones in this sample may be carry-over from other donors' samples. The source material was cultured CD8+ T cells from PBMCs, sampled from culture after CMV antigen stimulation.

The CDR3 DNA is TGTGCCAGCAGTTCTGTCGGGGGGCACAATGAGCAGTTCTTC. Residues: CASSSVGGHNEQFF. V usage is TRBV27 and J usage is TRBJ2-1; tentative D call: TRBD2 (7 bases). The CDR3 is 14 residues long. Trimming removed 4 bases from V and 5 bases from J, with 12 bases in between. CDR1 is MNHEY and CDR2 is SMNVEV in the germline V gene (reference sequence).